The source of this T cell receptor (beta chain) is a study of identifying expanded T cells in peripheral blood. Overall study results and limits: Over two and four weeks, about 15 and 19 clones changed, versus 1.2 between replicates. Variance in clone template counts between two-week samples significantly increased with total template count across all healthy donors.

Concerning this clone: Its matching antigen is unknown.

Germline V gene sequence: CDR1 MNHEY, CDR2 SVGAGI. CDR3 length: 15 residues. Using immunoSEQ multiplex PCR, the repertoire was profiled, and TCRdb retains in-frame clones only, with some absent. The sample consists of 95,000 to 100,000 clones, roughly 87% of them appearing once. Sequences were obtained from blood. The chain joins TRBV6-5 to TRBJ2-5; 11 positions match TRBD2. The J call is uncertain, as TRBJ2-7 better fits the DNA end. The sequence derives from a person aged 18 to 75 in good health. The CDR3 here is CASSYSSGGAYEQYF. CDR3 coding DNA: TGTGCCAGCAGTTACTCTAGCGGGGGGGCCTACGAGCAGTACTTC.